This is a list of T cell receptor beta chains from one sample in a study of T cell responses to AZD1222 COVID-19 vaccine. Libraries were prepared by immunoSEQ multiplex PCR; TCRdb keeps only in-frame clonotypes and omits some of them. The table has 150,000 to 200,000 clones, 90% seen once. The specimen comprised peripheral blood, sampled on day 0 of AZD1222 vaccination. These receptors came from an adult in good health. Each CDR3 is given without its conserved first and last residue. D genes are given only for firm matches. Clone size is not always given. Where it is, it says once, few, many or a class for expanded clones.

NA	TRBV7-2	NA	ASSSGGDTEAF
NA	TRBV19	NA	ASSIGVTREKLF
TRBD1	TRBV27	NA	ASSTGTGGSEQF
TRBD2	TRBV5-1	NA	ASSLSSGGIDEQF
NA	TRBV3-1/TRBV3-2	few	ASSQGRGGEQY
TRBD1	TRBV9	NA	ASSVGQGAINEQF
TRBD2	TRBV7-2	NA	ASSHIAGGSTDTQY
TRBD1	TRBV7-8	NA	ASSLGQGGNTEAF
TRBD1	TRBV4-2	few	ASSQDLGGQGANSPLH
NA	TRBV6-5	NA	ASSYSREGPNEKLF
NA	TRBV15	once	ATSTQGGNQPQH
NA	TRBV7-9	NA	ASSYEAYNSPLH
NA	TRBV20-1	NA	SAPVDYGYT
NA	TRBV19	few	ASSIGTGTRPGYT
NA	TRBV27	NA	ASRSQGTITDTQY
TRBD2	TRBV6-5	NA	ASSYSGREAYEQY
NA	TRBV4-3	NA	ASSQDDQSWEKLF
NA	TRBV14	once	ASSLGGSGGYT
NA	TRBV6-5	NA	AGFGAASAEAF
TRBD1	TRBV5-4	once	ASIDRGNTGELF
NA	TRBV6-5	NA	ASTKSGFSYEQY
TRBD1	TRBV4-2	once	ASSPTGGPPGYT
NA	TRBV6-6	NA	ASSYPDREVSYEQY
TRBD1	TRBV5-1	NA	ASSSSRDRVQGDGSYEAF
NA	TRBV21-1	few	ASSKVQDPKETQY
TRBD1	TRBV7-9	NA	ASSLGQRPHIGEQY
NA	TRBV7-2	NA	ASSINRDGYGYT
TRBD2	TRBV6-1	NA	ASSELASGAYEQY
NA	TRBV7-3	NA	ASSYAGVGSPLH
NA	TRBV6-1	NA	ASSDFHEQY
NA	TRBV5-4	NA	ASSLVIQGSTEAF
NA	TRBV18	NA	ASSPAGNEQF
NA	TRBV12-5	NA	ASGGRGQTSGGYT
NA	TRBV7-2	NA	ASSPPGRANYGYT
TRBD1	TRBV19	NA	ASSTLDRGGTEAF